This TCR beta chain was identified during a study of regulatory T cells in long-lasting Graves disease. Time point here: newly diagnosed GD, antithyroid drugs for less than 3 months. There was RNA extracted from PBMCs, and the TCR library was made from it. Arm-PCR of CDR3 regions with iRepertoire HTBI primers generated TCR beta libraries. In TCRdb, the multiplex PCR reads were re-called with MiXCR into one record per CDR3 protein. The sample contains over 300,000 distinct CDR3 sequences, roughly 15% of which appear only once. The V gene end was trimmed by 5 bases and the J gene end by 8 bases; junction bases not matched to a gene: 10. Germline CDR1 DFQATT, CDR2 SNEGSKA (reference sequence). This CDR3 is built from 14 residues.

This clonotype was sampled from a female donor with Graves disease. The sequencing used peripheral blood mononuclear cells (PBMCs), collected at new diagnosis, from a patient treated with antithyroid drugs. V gene TRBV20-1 combines with J gene TRBJ1-2, with 11 bases lining up with TRBD1. The chain's CDR3 is CSAGGGQGAGGYTF. In DNA form, the CDR3 reads TGCAGTGCTGGGGGAGGACAGGGGGCTGGCGGCTACACCTTC.